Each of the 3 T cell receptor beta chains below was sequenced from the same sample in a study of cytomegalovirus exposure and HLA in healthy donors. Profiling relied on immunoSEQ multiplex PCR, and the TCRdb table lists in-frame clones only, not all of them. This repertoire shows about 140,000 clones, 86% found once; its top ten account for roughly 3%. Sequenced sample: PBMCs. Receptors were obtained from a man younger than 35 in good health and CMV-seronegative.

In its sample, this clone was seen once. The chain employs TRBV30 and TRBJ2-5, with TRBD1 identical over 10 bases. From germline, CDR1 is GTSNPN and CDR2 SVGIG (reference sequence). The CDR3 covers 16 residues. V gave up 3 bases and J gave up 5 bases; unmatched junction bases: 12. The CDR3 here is CAWRDRDRGSVETQYF. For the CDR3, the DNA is TGTGCCTGGAGGGACCGGGACAGGGGAAGTGTGGAGACCCAGTACTTC.

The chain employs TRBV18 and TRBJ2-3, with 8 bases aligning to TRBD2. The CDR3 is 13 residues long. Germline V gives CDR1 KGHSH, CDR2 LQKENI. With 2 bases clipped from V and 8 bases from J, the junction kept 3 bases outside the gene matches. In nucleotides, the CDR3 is TGTGCCAGCTCACCAGGAAGCGGGGGTACGCAGTATTTT. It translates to CASSPGSGGTQYF.

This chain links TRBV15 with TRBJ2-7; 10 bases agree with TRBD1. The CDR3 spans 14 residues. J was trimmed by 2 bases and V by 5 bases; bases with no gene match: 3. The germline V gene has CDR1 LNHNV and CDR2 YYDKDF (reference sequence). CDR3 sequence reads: CATSGGTGAYEQYF. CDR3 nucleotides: TGTGCCACCAGCGGAGGGACAGGGGCCTACGAGCAGTACTTC.